One and the same sample provided the 21 T cell receptor beta chains below, sequenced in a study of blood T cell repertoires in COVID-19. Here immunoSEQ multiplex PCR was the method, and the copy in TCRdb shows in-frame clones only, minus some. The profile covers some 300,000 clones, with 88% appearing a single time and approximately 7.2% taken by the ten largest. The sequenced sample consisted of peripheral blood. The receptors stem from a woman aged 30 to 39 who had recovered from COVID-19.

This chain links TRBV3-1 (or the pseudogene TRBV3-2) with TRBJ2-5; D may be TRBD2 (6 bases). V gave up 4 bases and J gave up 7 bases, with 7 bases separating them. Germline V CDR1 and CDR2: LGHDT, YNNKEL (reference sequence). This CDR3 has 11 amino acids. The CDR3 DNA reads TGTGCCAGCAGCCGGGGAGGGACCCAGTACTTC. Its translation: CASSRGGTQYF.

The chain is built from TRBV19 and TRBJ2-2; TRBD2 matches at 9 bases. The CDR3 sequence is 15 residues long. CDR1 is LNHDA and CDR2 is SQIVND in the germline V gene (reference sequence). The trim removed 2 bases at V and 8 bases at J, leaving 6 bases unmatched. The CDR3 loop reads CASSIKRGAPGELFF. For the CDR3, the DNA is TGTGCCAGTAGTATAAAGCGGGGGGCCCCGGGGGAGCTGTTTTTT. The full variable domain, rest sourced from reference TRBV19 and TRBJ2-2, is DGGITQSPKYLFRKEGQNVTLSCEQNLNHDAMYWYRQDPGQGLRLIYYSQIVNDFQKGDIAEGYSVSREKKESFPLTVTSAQKNPTAFYLCASSIKRGAPGELFFGEGSRLTVL.

The chain uses TRBV6-5 and TRBJ1-1; D is ambiguous. The V end lost 6 bases, the J end lost 1 base, and 12 bases lay between the germline ends. This CDR3 spans 14 amino acids. In germline, CDR1 is MNHEY, CDR2 SVGAGI. CDR3 DNA: TGTGCCAGCAGCGACATTGTGGGGAACACTGAAGCTTTCTTT. The encoded protein is CASSDIVGNTEAFF.

The chain combines TRBV28 with TRBJ1-2, with 8 positions matching TRBD1. The CDR3 sequence is 13 residues long. Germline values: CDR1 MDHEN, CDR2 SYDVKM. V shed 4 bases and J 7 bases; nucleotides not matched to a gene: 5. CDR3 region: CASSSGQGGGYTF. The CDR3, as DNA: TGTGCCAGCAGTTCAGGACAGGGCGGTGGCTACACCTTC.

This clone was seen once. The chain carries TRBV19 and TRBJ2-6, with 12 nucleotides matching TRBD1. Looked up from germline, CDR1 is LNHDA and CDR2 is SQIVND (reference sequence). With 4 bases clipped from V and 0 bases from J, the junction kept 13 bases outside the gene matches. The length of the CDR3 is 21 residues. This chain's CDR3 is CASSRTPGTGGGYSGANVLTF. CDR3 DNA sequence: TGTGCCAGTAGTAGAACCCCCGGGACAGGGGGCGGTTACTCTGGGGCCAACGTCCTGACTTTC.

V usage is TRBV27 and J usage is TRBJ1-1; D is unresolved. Germline loops: CDR1 MNHEY, CDR2 SMNVEV (reference sequence). The CDR3 loop spans 12 amino acids. With 2 bases removed from V and 7 bases from J, the gap between germline ends came to 8 bases. The CDR3 spells CASSLTGIEAFF. For the CDR3, the DNA is TGTGCCAGCAGTTTAACGGGGATTGAAGCTTTCTTT.

The chain is built from TRBV7-2 and TRBJ2-3; tentative D call: TRBD1 (6 bases). V shed 5 bases and J shed 5 bases, with 20 bases lying between them. In germline, CDR1 is SGHTA, CDR2 FQGNSA. The CDR3 spans 16 residues. CDR3 bases: TGTGCCAGCAGCCTCGGGCCAGGGGAGATGAGAGATACGCAGTATTTT. It yields the protein CASSLGPGEMRDTQYF.

J is TRBJ1-2 and V is TRBV6-1; no definite D call. Germline V lookup: CDR1 MNHNS, CDR2 SASEGT. This CDR3 comprises 14 residues. The V end was cut by 3 bases, the J end by 4 bases, with 12 bases between. CDR3 bases: TGTGCCAGCAGTGACAGGAGGGAAAGCTATGGCTACACCTTC. Translated, it gives CASSDRRESYGYTF.

V gene TRBV5-1 combines with J gene TRBJ1-2; unclear D gene. V dropped 0 bases and J dropped 4 bases, with 7 bases sitting between them. Germline values: CDR1 SGHRS, CDR2 YFSETQ. The CDR3 covers 13 residues. The CDR3 bases are TGCGCCAGCAGCTTGGACAGTGTCTATGGCTACACCTTC. This gives the protein CASSLDSVYGYTF.

Of note for this clone: The same CDR3 can be traced to other DNA sequences in this sample. The rearrangement uses TRBV28 and TRBJ1-5, with D perhaps TRBD1 (6 bases). Trimming took off 2 bases at V and 6 bases at J, with 11 bases between the two ends. CDR1 and CDR2 from the germline V gene are MDHEN and SYDVKM. The CDR3 sequence is 14 residues long. CDR3 bases: TGTGCCAGCAGTTTAGGGGGCGGGGGTCAGCCCCAGCATTTT. Encoded protein: CASSLGGGGQPQHF.

This chain links TRBV7-2 with TRBJ2-3; 7 positions agree with TRBD2. The CDR3 has 15 amino acids. The V gene's germline CDR1 is SGHTA and CDR2 FQGNSA. Germline trimming cut 5 bases from V and 2 bases from J; bases unmatched to any gene: 7. CDR3 loop: CASSTAGRTTDTQYF. DNA of the CDR3: TGTGCCAGCAGCACAGCGGGACGGACCACAGATACGCAGTATTTT.

This clone was found once. This chain connects TRBV5-4 to TRBJ2-7, with 14 nucleotides matching TRBD2. The germline V gene encodes CDR1 SGHNT and CDR2 YYREEE (reference sequence). V gave up 4 bases and J gave up 3 bases; unmatched junction bases: 3. This CDR3 comprises 15 residues. This CDR3 reads CASSLGTSGGYEQYF. The CDR3 coding sequence is TGTGCCAGCAGCCTCGGGACTAGCGGGGGCTACGAGCAGTACTTC.

The V gene is TRBV12-3 or TRBV12-4, the J gene TRBJ1-3; unclear D gene. V dropped 3 bases and J dropped 1 base, with 4 bases sitting between them. The CDR3 has 13 residues. CDR3 in DNA: TGTGCCAGCAGTTTCCAGTCTGGAAACACCATATATTTT. Its translation: CASSFQSGNTIYF.

The J gene is TRBJ1-5, the V gene TRBV2, with 9 bases identical to TRBD1. V lost 6 bases to trimming and J lost 5 bases; unmatched junction nucleotides: 8. Germline CDR1 and CDR2: SNHLY and FYNNEI. The CDR3 is made up of 15 amino acids. CDR3 sequence reads: CASRGGTGSDQPQHF. The CDR3 DNA sequence: TGTGCCAGCAGGGGCGGGACAGGGTCGGATCAGCCCCAGCATTTT.

The CDR3 sequence is CASSLDSPYTGELFF. The CDR3 DNA sequence: TGTGCCAGCAGCTTGGACAGTCCCTATACCGGGGAGCTGTTTTTT. The V gene is TRBV11-3, the J gene TRBJ2-2; D is perhaps TRBD1 (6 bases). Germline lookup yields CDR1 SGHNT and CDR2 YENEEA. The ends were cut back, 3 bases at V and 5 bases at J, with 13 bases in the middle. The CDR3 has 15 residues.

The chain employs TRBV20-1 and TRBJ1-3; D uncertain. The germline V gene has CDR1 DFQATT and CDR2 SNEGSKA (reference sequence). The length of the CDR3 is 13 residues. Trimming left V 3 bases short and J 0 bases short, with 6 bases between. The CDR3 DNA is TGCAGTGCTAGTTACATCTCTGGAAACACCATATATTTT. This codes for CSASYISGNTIYF.

The chain employs TRBV7-6 and TRBJ2-7; D may be TRBD1 (6 bases). In germline, CDR1 is SGHVS, CDR2 FNYEAQ. The CDR3 loop spans 13 amino acids. V shed 5 bases and J shed 2 bases, with 10 bases lying between them. The CDR3 protein is CASSPGQPYEQYF. The CDR3 DNA reads as TGTGCCAGCAGCCCGGGACAACCCTACGAGCAGTACTTC.

This CDR3 reads CSVEDLQGSTGELFF. The DNA of the CDR3 is TGCAGCGTTGAAGATCTTCAGGGTAGCACCGGGGAGCTGTTTTTT. The chain is built from TRBV29-1 and TRBJ2-2; a possible D gene is TRBD1 (5 bases). Trimming removed 0 bases at V and 4 bases at J, with 12 bases between. Germline V gene lookup returns CDR1 SQVTM and CDR2 ANQGSEA. This CDR3 contains 15 residues.

The rearrangement joins TRBV5-1 to TRBJ2-2; maybe TRBD2 (6 bases). V shed 4 bases and J shed 3 bases, with 16 bases lying between them. CDR3 length equals 16 residues. CDR1 is SGHRS and CDR2 is YFSETQ in the germline V gene. The CDR3 is CASSPRAGTDTGELFF. CDR3 DNA sequence: TGCGCCAGCAGCCCAAGGGCGGGGACGGACACCGGGGAGCTGTTTTTT.

V is TRBV27 and J is TRBJ1-2; D uncertain. The V gene lost 7 bases and the J gene lost 5 bases, with 8 bases spanning the gap. Germline values: CDR1 MNHEY, CDR2 SMNVEV (reference sequence). The CDR3 has 11 residues. The CDR3 loop reads CASNSGYGYTF. DNA for the CDR3: TGTGCCAGCAATTCGGGATATGGCTACACCTTC.

The chain joins TRBV2 to TRBJ2-2; maybe TRBD1 (7 bases). CDR1 and CDR2 (germline): SNHLY, FYNNEI. The CDR3 contains 15 residues. The V and J ends lost 8 bases and 1 base respectively, with 14 bases between them. In DNA, the CDR3 is TGTGCCAGCGGAGGGACAGCACTGAACACCGGGGAGCTGTTTTTT. This sequence encodes CASGGTALNTGELFF.